These 9 T cell receptor beta chains originate from one sample sequenced in a study of shared clonotypes between healthy human individuals. The data were produced by immunoSEQ multiplex PCR, yet TCRdb's version contains in-frame clones alone and is incomplete. This table has 550,000 to 850,000 clones, 74% appearing once. Sequencing was done on a sample of memory CD4+ T cells sorted from blood. Sample subset: CD45RA-negative fraction. The receptors derive from a woman in her thirties in good health.

This chain uses TRBV19 with TRBJ1-5; 9 bases match TRBD1. V was pared by 4 bases and J by 4 bases, with 5 bases of the junction left unmatched. CDR1 is LNHDA and CDR2 is SQIVND in the germline V gene (reference sequence). The CDR3 has 15 residues. The CDR3 spells CASSTRTGVNQPQHF. The CDR3 nucleotides are TGTGCCAGTAGTACACGGACAGGGGTAAATCAGCCCCAGCATTTT.

This chain joins TRBV6-1 and TRBJ2-6; TRBD2 is a possible D gene (7 bases). Germline CDR1 is MNHNS and CDR2 is SASEGT. V was pared by 8 bases and J by 3 bases, with 14 bases between. The CDR3 sequence is 15 residues long. CDR3 sequence: CASLAGADGANVLTF. CDR3 DNA sequence: TGTGCCAGCCTGGCGGGGGCGGATGGGGCCAACGTCCTGACTTTC.

The chain combines TRBV27 with TRBJ2-3; no firm D call. CDR3 length equals 16 residues. V dropped 2 bases and J dropped 5 bases, with 17 bases sitting between them. Germline values: CDR1 MNHEY, CDR2 SMNVEV (reference sequence). CDR3 DNA: TGTGCCAGCAGTTTAAAGGCCCGCAATGAAGGAGATACGCAGTATTTT. This gives the protein CASSLKARNEGDTQYF.

This chain links TRBV27 with TRBJ1-5; D is possibly TRBD1 (6 bases). In germline, CDR1 is MNHEY, CDR2 SMNVEV (reference sequence). The CDR3 is 14 amino acids. Between the trimmed V and J ends, which lost 2 bases and 3 bases, there was a span of 8 bases. CDR3 residues: CASSLRDTNQPQHF. In nucleotides, the CDR3 is TGTGCCAGCAGTTTAAGGGACACCAATCAGCCCCAGCATTTT.

The gene calls are TRBV6-6 and TRBJ2-7, with D possibly matching TRBD2 (5 bases). Germline CDR1 is MNHNY and CDR2 is SVGAGI (reference sequence). There are 14 residues in the CDR3. The V and J ends lost 2 bases and 2 bases respectively, with 10 bases between them. The CDR3 DNA reads TGTGCCAGCAGTTACCGCCTAGCTGCCTACGAGCAGTACTTC. This codes for CASSYRLAAYEQYF.

The chain links TRBV2 to TRBJ2-7; the D gene is possibly TRBD2 (6 bases). This CDR3 comprises 14 residues. CDR1 and CDR2 (germline): SNHLY, FYNNEI. Deletions cut 1 base from V and 3 bases from J, with 10 bases between. The CDR3 reads CASSEGRDRYEQYF. Written as DNA, the CDR3 is TGTGCCAGCAGTGAAGGGCGGGACCGCTACGAGCAGTACTTC.

This clone was seen only once. Since a much larger clone is just one base distant, this may be a read error. The chain couples TRBV7-8 to TRBJ2-5; the match to TRBD1 covers 7 bases. From germline, CDR1 is SGHVS and CDR2 FQNEAQ. J lost 2 bases, V lost 4 bases, and 1 base had no gene match. The CDR3 runs to 13 residues. The CDR3 DNA reads TGTGCCAGCAGCTCGGGACAGCAAGAGACCCAGTACTTC. Translated, it gives CASSSGQQETQYF.

The V and J genes are TRBV4-2 and TRBJ2-7; D might be TRBD2 (6 bases). This CDR3 spans 15 amino acids. Germline CDR1 is LGHNA and CDR2 is YNFKEQ. V lost 4 bases and J 2 bases, leaving 15 bases between the germline ends. Here the CDR3 DNA reads TGTGCCAGCAGCCCCGCCGGGACTTCAACCTACGAGCAGTACTTC. Translating it yields CASSPAGTSTYEQYF.

The chain is built from TRBV5-1 and TRBJ1-2; D remains ambiguous. V lost 1 base and J 4 bases, leaving 14 bases between the germline ends. The CDR3 has 15 residues. Germline V gene sequence: CDR1 SGHRS, CDR2 YFSETQ. DNA of the CDR3: TGCGCCAGCAGCTTGTACGCAGGACTCCCCTATGGCTACACCTTC. Its protein is CASSLYAGLPYGYTF.